Below are 12 T cell receptor beta chains sequenced from a single sample in a study of blood T cells in healthy people across ages. PCR was performed a second time for roughly 7 to 11 cycles using a sample-barcoded 5' primer and a J-beta primer mix. MiXCR, applied by TCRdb to the 5' RACE reads, yields one record per CDR3 protein. Among roughly 930,000 distinct CDR3 sequences listed, roughly 52% were seen once. Sequenced input: blood. These receptors all stem from a man younger than 45 in good health.

This clonotype was seen more than once but under ten times. V and J are TRBV6-2 or TRBV6-3 and TRBJ1-1; TRBD1 might be the D (6 bases). CDR3 length: 14 amino acids. Germline V gene sequence: CDR1 MNHEY, CDR2 SVGEGT. Trimming cost V 4 bases and J 6 bases, with 15 bases left between them. CDR3: CASSFNREVSEAFF. CDR3 in DNA: TGTGCCAGCAGTTTTAACAGGGAGGTCTCTGAAGCTTTCTTT.

This clonotype was picked up one time. This sequence joins TRBV11-2 and TRBJ2-3; no definite D call. The V end was cut by 4 bases, the J end by 2 bases, with 10 bases between. Germline CDR1 and CDR2: SGHAT and FQNNGV. This CDR3 has 14 residues. The CDR3 protein is CASSSTGLTDTQYF. The CDR3 DNA follows: TGTGCCAGCAGCTCTACGGGCCTCACAGATACGCAGTATTTT.

This clonotype was seen ten or more times. The V and J genes are TRBV28 and TRBJ2-3; 8 bases line up with TRBD2. Unmatched junction bases numbered 4, after V lost 8 bases and J lost 0 bases. The CDR3 loop spans 14 amino acids. Germline V gene sequence: CDR1 MDHEN, CDR2 SYDVKM. The CDR3 sequence: CASGLAGSTDTQYF. The DNA for the CDR3 is TGTGCCAGCGGATTAGCGGGGAGCACAGATACGCAGTATTTT.

On this clonotype itself: This sequence may be a read error, since a much larger clone differs from it by one base. The chain joins TRBV20-1 to TRBJ2-3; D is unclear. The CDR3 runs 10 residues. CDR1 and CDR2 (germline): DFQATT, SNEGSKA (reference sequence). The CDR3 spells CRASPDTQYF. The CDR3, as DNA: TGCAGGGCTTCGCCGGATACGCAGTATTTT.

The CDR3 spells CSAHPDNSADTQYF. The DNA for the CDR3 is TGCAGTGCTCACCCCGATAACAGTGCAGATACGCAGTATTTT. The V call is TRBV20-1, the J call TRBJ2-3; D remains ambiguous. Germline loops: CDR1 DFQATT, CDR2 SNEGSKA (reference sequence). Trimming removed 5 bases at V and 4 bases at J, with 16 bases between. The CDR3 spans 14 residues.

This clonotype was recorded at least ten times. The chain combines TRBV4-1 with TRBJ2-1; D remains unclear. This CDR3 comprises 13 residues. V lost 1 base and J lost 8, with 9 bases in between. The germline gives CDR1 MGHRA, CDR2 YSYEKL. The CDR3 loop is CASSQVQRDEQFF. The CDR3 coding sequence is TGCGCCAGCAGCCAAGTCCAGCGCGATGAGCAGTTCTTC.

J is TRBJ2-6 and V is TRBV7-2; D is uncertain. The CDR3 extends over 16 amino acids. V lost 5 bases, J lost 0 bases, and 11 bases lay in between. Germline V CDR1 and CDR2: SGHTA, FQGNSA. Here the CDR3 reads CASSLRAISGANVLTF. CDR3 bases: TGTGCCAGCAGCCTCCGGGCCATCTCTGGGGCCAACGTCCTGACTTTC.

This clonotype has a handful of counts. This chain connects TRBV25-1 to TRBJ2-2; the D is unclear. The CDR3 runs 15 residues. V dropped 5 bases and J dropped 3 bases, with 13 bases sitting between them. CDR1 is MGHDK, CDR2 SYGVNS, per germline. The CDR3 region has the DNA TGTGCCAGCAGTCCGCCAGGTTTGGACACCGGGGAGCTGTTTTTT. This codes for CASSPPGLDTGELFF.

J is TRBJ1-2 and V is TRBV4-3, with TRBD1 as a possible D gene (5 bases). V was clipped by 6 bases and J by 0 bases, with 17 bases between them. Germline CDR1 is LGHNA and CDR2 is YSLEER. This CDR3 has 16 amino acids. DNA of the CDR3: TGCGCCAGCAGTACCGGGACGTCAGGCCCTAACTATGGCTACACCTTC. It is translated as CASSTGTSGPNYGYTF.

This sequence joins TRBV4-1 and TRBJ2-4, with D perhaps TRBD1 (5 bases). Looked up from germline, CDR1 is MGHRA and CDR2 is YSYEKL. V lost 0 bases and J lost 0, with 15 bases in between. The CDR3 runs to 18 residues. The CDR3 region is CASSQDGADKLAKNIQYF. In nucleotides, the CDR3 is TGCGCCAGCAGCCAAGATGGGGCAGACAAACTAGCCAAAAACATTCAGTACTTC.

This clonotype was recorded many times. This chain connects TRBV5-4 to TRBJ1-2; D is perhaps TRBD1 (5 bases). Germline lookup yields CDR1 SGHNT and CDR2 YYREEE (reference sequence). Between the trimmed V and J ends, which lost 5 bases and 5 bases, there was a span of 10 bases. The CDR3 sequence is 12 residues long. CDR3 amino acids: CASSRDRYGYTF. The CDR3 bases are TGTGCCAGCAGTCGGGACCGTTATGGCTACACCTTC.

This clonotype was found a few times. The rearrangement uses TRBV29-1 and TRBJ2-7; possibly TRBD1 or TRBD2 for D (7 bases each). This CDR3 has 14 residues. CDR1 and CDR2 from the germline V gene are SQVTM and ANQGSEA. Trimming took 7 bases from V and 6 from J, leaving 22 bases between them. CDR3 sequence: CSASPTGRVREQYF. CDR3 sequence (DNA): TGCAGCGCCTCACCGACAGGGAGGGTCCGCGAGCAGTACTTC.